This T cell receptor beta chain was recorded in a study of response to subunit inactivated influenza vaccine. TCRdb reprocessed the RT-PCR reads via MiXCR and lists one record per CDR3 protein. The sample contains roughly 500,000 distinct CDR3 sequences, under 30% of which appear only once. The CDR3 spans 15 residues. Trimming shortened V by 0 bases and J by 5 bases, and 11 bases separated the two germline ends. CDR1 is SGDLS and CDR2 is YYNGEE in the germline V gene. These data were also reused for a study on T cells expressing NK-cell markers. That work states: UMIs were included in TCR beta cDNA generated by 5'RACE template switching. Sorted CD3+CD56-NKG2C+, CD3+CD56+NKG2C+ and CD3+CD56+NKG2C- T cells supplied the TCR beta repertoires. Sequencing covered eight donors, seven HCMV-seropositive and one seronegative. Of the CD8+ T cells in 5 to 7 donors, about 1.0-7.0% belonged to dominant NKG2C+ clonotypes. Leadership of the CD3+CD56-NKG2C+ fraction also belonged to these clonotypes in a handful of donors.

The rearrangement uses TRBV9 and TRBJ2-2, with D perhaps matching TRBD1 or TRBD2 (5 bases each). This specimen consisted of CD4+ T cells sorted from PBMCs, obtained approximately 13 days after vaccination. The sequence derives from a man between 45 and 60 years old who received an inactivated influenza vaccine. CDR3 sequence reads: CASSVVGTPTGELFF. The DNA for the CDR3 is TGTGCCAGCAGCGTAGTAGGGACCCCTACCGGGGAGCTGTTTTTT.